This T cell receptor (beta chain) is from a study of CD8 T cells in ankylosing spondylitis. Overall study findings and caveats: It appeared that ankylosing spondylitis blood was characterized by a TCR beta motif of several highly homologous variants.

This clonotype was found many times. Its antigen is unidentified. Per germline, CDR1 WSHSY and CDR2 SAAADI. Trimming removed 2 bases at V and 1 base at J, with 9 bases between. The CDR3 has 15 amino acids. TCRdb analysed the 5' RACE reads with MiXCR anew, one entry per CDR3 protein. The table lists roughly 200,000 distinct CDR3 sequences, 25% to 30% of them singletons, with about 7% in the top ten. The chain combines TRBV10-2 with TRBJ2-1; D possibly corresponds to TRBD1 (5 bases). The receptor was isolated from a male donor with ankylosing spondylitis or in good health (not recorded which). The sample comprised blood, either unsorted or a sorted T cell fraction (not recorded which). The CDR3 coding sequence is TGCGCCAGCAGTGAGAACAGGCTTTCCTACAATGAGCAGTTCTTC. As protein: CASSENRLSYNEQFF.